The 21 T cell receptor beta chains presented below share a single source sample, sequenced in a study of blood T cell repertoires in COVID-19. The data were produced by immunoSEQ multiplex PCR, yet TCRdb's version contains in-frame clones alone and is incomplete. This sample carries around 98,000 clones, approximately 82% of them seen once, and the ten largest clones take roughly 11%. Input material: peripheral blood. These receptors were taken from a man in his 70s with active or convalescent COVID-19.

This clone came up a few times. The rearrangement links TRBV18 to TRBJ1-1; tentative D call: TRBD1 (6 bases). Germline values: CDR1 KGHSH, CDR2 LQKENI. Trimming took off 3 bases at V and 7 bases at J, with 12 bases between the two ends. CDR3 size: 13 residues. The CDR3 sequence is CASSPEQGGEAFF. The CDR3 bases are TGTGCCAGCTCACCGGAACAGGGTGGTGAAGCTTTCTTT.

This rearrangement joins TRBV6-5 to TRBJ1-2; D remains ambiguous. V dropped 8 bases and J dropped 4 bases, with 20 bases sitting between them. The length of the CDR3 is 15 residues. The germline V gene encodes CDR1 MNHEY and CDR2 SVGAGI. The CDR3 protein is CASGEGTLSPYGYTF. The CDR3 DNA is TGTGCCAGCGGGGAGGGTACCCTCTCTCCCTATGGCTACACCTTC.

Here the CDR3 reads CAASRDSYQPQHF. The CDR3 nucleotides read TGTGCAGCGTCCCGGGACAGCTATCAGCCCCAGCATTTT. The chain carries TRBV6-5 and TRBJ1-5; 7 nucleotides align to TRBD1. There are 13 residues in the CDR3. CDR1 and CDR2 (germline): MNHEY, SVGAGI.

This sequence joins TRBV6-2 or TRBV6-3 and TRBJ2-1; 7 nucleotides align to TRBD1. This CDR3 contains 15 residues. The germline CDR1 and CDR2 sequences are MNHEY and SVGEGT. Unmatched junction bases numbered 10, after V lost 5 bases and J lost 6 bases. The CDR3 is CASSRAKGATNEQFF. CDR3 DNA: TGTGCCAGCAGTCGAGCGAAGGGGGCTACCAATGAGCAGTTCTTC.

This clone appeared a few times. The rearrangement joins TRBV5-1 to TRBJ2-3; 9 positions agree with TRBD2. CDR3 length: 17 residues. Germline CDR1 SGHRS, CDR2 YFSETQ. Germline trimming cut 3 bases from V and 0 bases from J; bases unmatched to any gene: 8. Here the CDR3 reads CASSWPILAGSTDTQYF. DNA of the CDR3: TGCGCCAGCAGCTGGCCCATCCTAGCGGGGAGCACAGATACGCAGTATTTT.

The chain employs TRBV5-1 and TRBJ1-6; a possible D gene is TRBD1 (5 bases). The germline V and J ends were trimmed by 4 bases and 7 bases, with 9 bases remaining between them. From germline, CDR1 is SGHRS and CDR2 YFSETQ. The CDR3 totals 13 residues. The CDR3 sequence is CASSRGTNSPLHF. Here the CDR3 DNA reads TGCGCCAGCAGCCGGGGGACGAATTCACCCCTCCACTTT.

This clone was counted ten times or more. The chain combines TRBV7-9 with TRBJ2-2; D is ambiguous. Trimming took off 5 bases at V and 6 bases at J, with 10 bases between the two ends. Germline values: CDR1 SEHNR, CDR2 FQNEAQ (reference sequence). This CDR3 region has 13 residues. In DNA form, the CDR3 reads TGTGCCAGCAGCCCAGCAGGCCCCGGGGAGCTGTTTTTT. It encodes CASSPAGPGELFF.

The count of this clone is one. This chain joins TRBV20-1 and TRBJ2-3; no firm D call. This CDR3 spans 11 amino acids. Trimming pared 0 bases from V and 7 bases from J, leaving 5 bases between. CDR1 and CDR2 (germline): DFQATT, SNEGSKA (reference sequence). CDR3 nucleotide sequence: TGCAGTGCTAGAGATGACAATACGCAGTATTTT. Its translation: CSARDDNTQYF.

CDR3 DNA sequence: TGTGCCAGCAGCCCCCTATCCGGGGGGACTGAAGCTTTCTTT. Translation gives CASSPLSGGTEAFF. The chain has TRBV3-1 (or the pseudogene TRBV3-2) and TRBJ1-1; weak D call: TRBD1 (5 bases). The CDR3 consists of 14 residues. CDR1 and CDR2 from the germline V gene are LGHDT and YNNKEL (reference sequence). Between the trimmed V and J ends, which lost 4 bases and 5 bases, there was a span of 14 bases.

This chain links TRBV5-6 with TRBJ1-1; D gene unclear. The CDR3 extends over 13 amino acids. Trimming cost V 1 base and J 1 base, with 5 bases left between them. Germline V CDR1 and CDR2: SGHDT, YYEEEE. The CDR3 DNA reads TGTGCCAGCAGCTTGTACTCGAACACTGAAGCTTTCTTT. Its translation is CASSLYSNTEAFF.

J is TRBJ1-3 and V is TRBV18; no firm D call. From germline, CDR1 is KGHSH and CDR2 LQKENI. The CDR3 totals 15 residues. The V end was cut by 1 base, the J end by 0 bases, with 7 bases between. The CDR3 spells CASSPQPSSGNTIYF. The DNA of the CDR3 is TGTGCCAGCTCACCACAGCCGAGCTCTGGAAACACCATATATTTT.

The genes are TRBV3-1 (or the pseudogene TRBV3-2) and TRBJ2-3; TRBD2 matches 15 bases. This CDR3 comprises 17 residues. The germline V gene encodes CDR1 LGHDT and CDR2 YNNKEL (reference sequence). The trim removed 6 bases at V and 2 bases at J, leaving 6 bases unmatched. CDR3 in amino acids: CASRGLAGGRDTDTQYF. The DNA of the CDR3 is TGTGCCAGCAGGGGACTAGCGGGGGGCCGTGACACAGATACGCAGTATTTT.

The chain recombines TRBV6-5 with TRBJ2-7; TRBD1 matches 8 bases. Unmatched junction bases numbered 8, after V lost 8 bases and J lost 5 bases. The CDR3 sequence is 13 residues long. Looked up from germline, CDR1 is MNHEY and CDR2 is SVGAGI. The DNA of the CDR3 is TGTGCCAGCGAAAGGACAGGGCTGAACGAGCAGTACTTC. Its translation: CASERTGLNEQYF.

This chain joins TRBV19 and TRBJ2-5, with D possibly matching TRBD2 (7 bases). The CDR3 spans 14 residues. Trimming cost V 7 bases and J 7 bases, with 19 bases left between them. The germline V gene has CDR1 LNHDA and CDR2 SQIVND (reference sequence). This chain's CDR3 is CASTGGGLGGTQYF. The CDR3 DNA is TGTGCCAGTACGGGCGGGGGCCTGGGGGGGACCCAGTACTTC.

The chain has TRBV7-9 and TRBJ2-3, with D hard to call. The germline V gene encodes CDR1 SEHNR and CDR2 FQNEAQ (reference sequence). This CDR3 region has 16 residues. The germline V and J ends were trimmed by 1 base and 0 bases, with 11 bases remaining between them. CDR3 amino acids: CASSLVQVFSTDTQYF. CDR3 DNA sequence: TGTGCCAGCAGCTTAGTTCAGGTATTTAGCACAGATACGCAGTATTTT.

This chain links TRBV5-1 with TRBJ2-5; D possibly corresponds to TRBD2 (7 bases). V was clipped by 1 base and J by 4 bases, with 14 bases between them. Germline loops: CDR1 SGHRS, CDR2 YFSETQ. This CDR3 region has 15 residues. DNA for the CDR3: TGCGCCAGCAGCTTGAACACCGGGGGGCGAGAGACCCAGTACTTC. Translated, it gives CASSLNTGGRETQYF.

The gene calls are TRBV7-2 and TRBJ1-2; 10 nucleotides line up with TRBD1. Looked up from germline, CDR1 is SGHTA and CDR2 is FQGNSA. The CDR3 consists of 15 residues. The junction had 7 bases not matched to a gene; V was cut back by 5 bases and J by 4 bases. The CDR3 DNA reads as TGTGCCAGCAGCGTGGGGACAGGGGTGGGCTATGGCTACACCTTC. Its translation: CASSVGTGVGYGYTF.

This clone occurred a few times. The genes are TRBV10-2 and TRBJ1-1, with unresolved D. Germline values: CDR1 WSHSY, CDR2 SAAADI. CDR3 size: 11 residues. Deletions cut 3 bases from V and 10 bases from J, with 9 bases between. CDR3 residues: CASSDERIAFF. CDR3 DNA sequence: TGCGCCAGCAGTGACGAGAGGATAGCTTTCTTT.

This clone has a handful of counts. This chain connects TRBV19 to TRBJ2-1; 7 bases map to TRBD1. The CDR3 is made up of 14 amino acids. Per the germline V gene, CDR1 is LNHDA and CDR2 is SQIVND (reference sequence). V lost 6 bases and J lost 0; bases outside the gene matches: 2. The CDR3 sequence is CASRAGGSYNEQFF. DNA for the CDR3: TGTGCCAGTAGGGCAGGGGGCTCCTACAATGAGCAGTTCTTC.

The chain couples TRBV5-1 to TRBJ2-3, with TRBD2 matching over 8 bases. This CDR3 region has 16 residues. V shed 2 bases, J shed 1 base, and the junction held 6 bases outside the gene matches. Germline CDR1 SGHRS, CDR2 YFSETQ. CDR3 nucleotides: TGCGCCAGCAGCTTAGGATATAGCGGGGGCACAGATACGCAGTATTTT. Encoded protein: CASSLGYSGGTDTQYF. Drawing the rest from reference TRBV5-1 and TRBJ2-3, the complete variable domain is KAGVTQTPRYLIKTRGQQVTLSCSPISGHRSVSWYQQTPGQGLQFLFEYFSETQRNKGNFPGRFSGRQFSNSRSEMNVSTLELGDSALYLCASSLGYSGGTDTQYFGPGTRLTVL.

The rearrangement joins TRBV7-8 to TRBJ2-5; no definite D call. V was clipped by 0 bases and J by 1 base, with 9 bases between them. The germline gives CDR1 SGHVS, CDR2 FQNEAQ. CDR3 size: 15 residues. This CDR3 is CASSLALRSQETQYF. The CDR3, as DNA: TGTGCCAGCAGCTTAGCGCTCAGGTCCCAAGAGACCCAGTACTTC.